The 15 T cell receptor beta chains below all came from one sample that was sequenced in a study of control samples from healthy donors and cancer patients (dated by TCRdb to 2018 to 2021). The receptor library was made with the immunoSEQ multiplex PCR assay. TCRdb obtained this table from immuneACCESS and retained in-frame rearrangements with V and J assigned. These tables miss some clones; where compared with another copy, unresolved V genes account for less than half of the shortfall, and the remainder is unexplained. In all, the sample holds 25,000 to 30,000 clones, and approximately 87% of those were seen once. Of the sample, 1.5% to 2% falls within the top ten clones. The sample comprised PBMCs. The source of these receptors is a woman aged 35 to 49 with lung cancer.

J is TRBJ1-1 and V is TRBV7-2; D is ambiguous. In germline, CDR1 is SGHTA, CDR2 FQGNSA. This CDR3 comprises 13 residues. Trimming left V 1 base short and J 4 bases short, with 7 bases between. This CDR3 reads CASSLVQTTEAFF. The CDR3 bases are TGTGCCAGCAGCTTAGTACAGACCACTGAAGCTTTCTTT.

This sequence joins TRBV3-1 (or the pseudogene TRBV3-2) and TRBJ2-1; D may be TRBD2 (5 bases). This CDR3 spans 12 amino acids. V shed 1 base and J shed 7 bases, with 5 bases lying between them. Germline values: CDR1 LGHDT, CDR2 YNNKEL (reference sequence). Here the CDR3 reads CASSQVANEQFF. CDR3 bases: TGTGCCAGCAGCCAAGTAGCGAATGAGCAGTTCTTC.

The rearrangement links TRBV3-1 (or the pseudogene TRBV3-2) to TRBJ2-1, with 9 bases lining up with TRBD1. The CDR3 runs 16 residues. From germline, CDR1 is LGHDT and CDR2 YNNKEL (reference sequence). Trimming removed 2 bases from V and 7 bases from J; junction bases left unmatched: 9. The CDR3 DNA reads TGTGCCAGCAGCCAAAATCCGGGACAGGGAAGAAATGAGCAGTTCTTC. Translation gives CASSQNPGQGRNEQFF.

The CDR3 sequence: CASSVGGGIGNTGELFF. The CDR3 nucleotides are TGTGCCAGCAGCGTAGGTGGGGGCATAGGGAACACCGGGGAGCTGTTTTTT. The rearrangement joins TRBV9 to TRBJ2-2; possible D gene TRBD1, 6 bases. Germline CDR1 SGDLS, CDR2 YYNGEE. With 0 bases removed from V and 1 base from J, the gap between germline ends came to 13 bases. The CDR3 covers 17 residues.

The genes are TRBV12-3 or TRBV12-4 and TRBJ1-1, with D uncertain. The CDR3 is made up of 12 amino acids. Trimming removed 6 bases from V and 0 bases from J, with 5 bases in between. The CDR3 is CASRVMNTEAFF. CDR3 coding DNA: TGTGCCAGCAGAGTTATGAACACTGAAGCTTTCTTT.

The chain recombines TRBV7-9 with TRBJ1-2; unclear D gene. Trimming removed 6 bases from V and 3 bases from J, with 14 bases in between. The CDR3 is 14 residues long. CDR1 and CDR2 (germline): SEHNR, FQNEAQ (reference sequence). The CDR3 protein is CASSSYGSDYGYTF. CDR3 DNA sequence: TGTGCCAGCAGTAGCTACGGGTCCGACTATGGCTACACCTTC.

This clone was observed a handful of times. V usage is TRBV6-5 and J usage is TRBJ1-1, with D tentatively TRBD1 (5 bases). V was shortened by 6 bases and J by 0 bases, with 17 bases between the two germline ends. The V gene's germline CDR1 is MNHEY and CDR2 SVGAGI. The CDR3 has 16 amino acids. The CDR3 DNA is TGTGCCAGCAGCTACACCGGGGCAGGATTGAACACTGAAGCTTTCTTT. This sequence encodes CASSYTGAGLNTEAFF.

V and J are TRBV19 and TRBJ2-2; the D gene is possibly TRBD1 (6 bases). Germline V gene lookup returns CDR1 LNHDA and CDR2 SQIVND (reference sequence). This CDR3 region has 16 residues. Trimming removed 4 bases from V and 2 bases from J, with 14 bases in between. CDR3 amino acids: CASSNSGTKNTGELFF. The CDR3, as DNA: TGTGCCAGTAGTAATTCCGGGACAAAAAACACCGGGGAGCTGTTTTTT.

The V gene is TRBV14, the J gene TRBJ1-6; D remains ambiguous. Germline assignment: CDR1 SGHDN and CDR2 FVKESK. CDR3 length: 13 residues. Trimming left V 2 bases short and J 9 bases short, with 8 bases between. Here the CDR3 reads CASSQSMGSPLHF. DNA for the CDR3: TGTGCCAGCAGCCAATCGATGGGTTCACCCCTCCACTTT.

The rearrangement joins TRBV12-3 or TRBV12-4 to TRBJ2-2; tentative D call: TRBD2 (5 bases). There are 13 residues in the CDR3. V was trimmed by 6 bases and J by 9 bases, leaving 14 bases between them. CDR3 region: CASSPSEGRELFF. CDR3 in DNA: TGTGCCAGCAGCCCTTCTGAGGGCCGGGAGCTGTTTTTT.

The rearrangement uses TRBV11-2 and TRBJ1-3; 7 nucleotides agree with TRBD1. Germline assignment: CDR1 SGHAT and CDR2 FQNNGV. V trimming: 3 bases; J trimming: 7 bases; junction bases outside the gene matches: 6. This CDR3 is built from 14 residues. CDR3 sequence (DNA): TGTGCCAGCAGCTTGGACAGGAGAGGGAACACCATATATTTT. Its protein is CASSLDRRGNTIYF.

This chain links TRBV5-4 with TRBJ1-2; 8 positions agree with TRBD1. After removal of 0 bases from V and 4 bases from J, the junction contained 5 bases not matched to a gene. The germline V gene encodes CDR1 SGHNT and CDR2 YYREEE (reference sequence). The CDR3 has 15 amino acids. The chain's CDR3 is CASSLGTGLGYGYTF. The CDR3 coding sequence is TGTGCCAGCAGCTTGGGGACAGGGCTTGGCTATGGCTACACCTTC.

V and J are TRBV7-2 and TRBJ2-3; D uncertain. The V and J ends lost 2 bases and 0 bases respectively, with 12 bases between them. The CDR3 length is 16 residues. From germline, CDR1 is SGHTA and CDR2 FQGNSA. The CDR3 here is CASSLWTQASTDTQYF. CDR3 DNA: TGTGCCAGCAGCTTATGGACCCAAGCTAGCACAGATACGCAGTATTTT.

The chain uses TRBV6-5 and TRBJ2-7; unclear D gene. Germline V gene lookup returns CDR1 MNHEY and CDR2 SVGAGI. Trimming removed 3 bases at V and 3 bases at J, with 6 bases between. The CDR3 covers 12 residues. The CDR3 loop reads CASSYNSYEQYF. In DNA form, the CDR3 reads TGTGCCAGCAGTTATAACAGCTACGAGCAGTACTTC.

The J gene is TRBJ1-3, the V gene TRBV18, with 7 bases that match TRBD1. V shed 0 bases, J shed 0 bases, and the junction held 5 bases outside the gene matches. Germline V gene lookup returns CDR1 KGHSH and CDR2 LQKENI. The CDR3 has 17 amino acids. In DNA, the CDR3 is TGTGCCAGCTCACCACCGACAGGGACCATCTCTGGAAACACCATATATTTT. This codes for CASSPPTGTISGNTIYF.